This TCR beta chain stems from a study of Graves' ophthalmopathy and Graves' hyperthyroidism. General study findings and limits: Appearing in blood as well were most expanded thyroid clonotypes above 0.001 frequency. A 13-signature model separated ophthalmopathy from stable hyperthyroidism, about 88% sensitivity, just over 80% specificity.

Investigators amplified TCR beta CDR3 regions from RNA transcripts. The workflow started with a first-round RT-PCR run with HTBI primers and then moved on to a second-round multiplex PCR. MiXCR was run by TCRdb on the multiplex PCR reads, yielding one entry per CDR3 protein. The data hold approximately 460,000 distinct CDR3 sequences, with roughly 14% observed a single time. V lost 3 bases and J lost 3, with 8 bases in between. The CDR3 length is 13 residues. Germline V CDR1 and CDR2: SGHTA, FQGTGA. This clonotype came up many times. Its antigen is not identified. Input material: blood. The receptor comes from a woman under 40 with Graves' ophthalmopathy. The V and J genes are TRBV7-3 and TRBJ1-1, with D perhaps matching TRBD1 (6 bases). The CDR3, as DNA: TGTGCCAGCAGCTTTAACAGGGACACTGAAGCTTTCTTT. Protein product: CASSFNRDTEAFF.